This TCR beta chain appears in the sequencing data of a study of shared clonotypes between healthy human individuals. With regard to this clone: Its antigen is unidentified.

Study outcomes and limitations: Larger richness was generally estimated for naive than memory subsets.

Naive CD8 cells were CD45RO-negative, positively selected for CCR7, excluding terminally differentiated effector memory CD45RA+ cells. Deep-level settings were used for running the assay. In the sorted-subset replicate PCRs, roughly 210 ng DNA, 25,000 to 30,000 T cell genomes, was used. The assay was immunoSEQ multiplex PCR, and TCRdb's table has in-frame clones only and misses some. The data hold around 1.9 million clones, with roughly 91% observed a single time. This sequence was found in a man aged 18 to 29 in good health. Some clones in this sample may be carry-over from other donors' samples. Sequencing was done on a sample of naive CD8+ T cells from PBMCs.

For the CDR3, the DNA is TGTGCCAGCAGCTTGAGGTACATGGGGACAGGGGACACTGAAGCTTTCTTT. Its translation is CASSLRYMGTGDTEAFF. The chain combines TRBV5-6 with TRBJ1-1; TRBD1 aligns across 10 bases. The junction had 9 bases not matched to a gene; V was cut back by 1 base and J by 3 bases. Germline V CDR1 and CDR2: SGHDT, YYEEEE. The CDR3 extends over 17 amino acids.